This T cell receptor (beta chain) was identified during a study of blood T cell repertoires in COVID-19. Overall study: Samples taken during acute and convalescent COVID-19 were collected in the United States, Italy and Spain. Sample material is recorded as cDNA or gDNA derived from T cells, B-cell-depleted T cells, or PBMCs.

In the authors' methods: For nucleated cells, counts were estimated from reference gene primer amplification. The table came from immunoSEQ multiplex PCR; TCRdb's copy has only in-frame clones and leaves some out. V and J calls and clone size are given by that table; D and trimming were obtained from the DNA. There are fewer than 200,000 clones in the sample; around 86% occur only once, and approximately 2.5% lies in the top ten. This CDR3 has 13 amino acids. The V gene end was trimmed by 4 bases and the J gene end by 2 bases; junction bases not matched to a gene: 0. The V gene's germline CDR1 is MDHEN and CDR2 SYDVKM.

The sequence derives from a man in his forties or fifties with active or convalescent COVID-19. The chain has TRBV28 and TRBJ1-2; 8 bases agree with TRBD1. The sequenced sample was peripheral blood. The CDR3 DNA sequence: TGTGCCAGCAGTTACAGGGGGAACTATGGCTACACCTTC. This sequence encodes CASSYRGNYGYTF.